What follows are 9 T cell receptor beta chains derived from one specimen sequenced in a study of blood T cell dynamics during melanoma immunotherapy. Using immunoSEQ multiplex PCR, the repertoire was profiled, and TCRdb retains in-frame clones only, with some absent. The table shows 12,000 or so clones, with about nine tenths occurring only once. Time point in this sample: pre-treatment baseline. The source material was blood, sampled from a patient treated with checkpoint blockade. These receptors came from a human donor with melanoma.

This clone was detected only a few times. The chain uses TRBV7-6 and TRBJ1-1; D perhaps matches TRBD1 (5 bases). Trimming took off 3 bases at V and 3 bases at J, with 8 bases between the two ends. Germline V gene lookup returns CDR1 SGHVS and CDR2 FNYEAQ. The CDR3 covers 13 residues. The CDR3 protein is CASSLGLYTEAFF. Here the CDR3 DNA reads TGTGCCAGCAGCTTGGGACTTTACACTGAAGCTTTCTTT.

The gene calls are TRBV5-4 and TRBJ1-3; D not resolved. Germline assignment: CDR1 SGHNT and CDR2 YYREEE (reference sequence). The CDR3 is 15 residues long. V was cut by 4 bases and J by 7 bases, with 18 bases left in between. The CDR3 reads CASSAGRVLGNTIYF. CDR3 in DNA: TGTGCCAGCAGCGCTGGACGAGTCCTTGGTAACACCATATATTTT.

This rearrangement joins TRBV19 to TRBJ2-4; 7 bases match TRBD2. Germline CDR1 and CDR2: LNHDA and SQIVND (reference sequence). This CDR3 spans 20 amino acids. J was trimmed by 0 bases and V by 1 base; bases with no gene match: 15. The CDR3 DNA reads TGTGCCAGTAGTATAGTCACGGCTAGCGGACCCCAGAAAGCCAAAAACATTCAGTACTTC. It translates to CASSIVTASGPQKAKNIQYF.

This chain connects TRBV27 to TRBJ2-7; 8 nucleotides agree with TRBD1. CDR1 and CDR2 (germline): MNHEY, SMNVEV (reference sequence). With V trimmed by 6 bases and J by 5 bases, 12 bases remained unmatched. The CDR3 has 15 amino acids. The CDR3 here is CASRPQGALRNEQYF. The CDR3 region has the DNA TGTGCCAGCAGACCTCAGGGGGCGTTAAGGAACGAGCAGTACTTC.

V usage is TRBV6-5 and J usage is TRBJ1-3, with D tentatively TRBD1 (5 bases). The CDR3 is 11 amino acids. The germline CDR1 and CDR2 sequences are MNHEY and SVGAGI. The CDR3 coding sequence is TGTGCTGGTAGGGGTGGAAACACCATATATTTT. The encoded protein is CAGRGGNTIYF.

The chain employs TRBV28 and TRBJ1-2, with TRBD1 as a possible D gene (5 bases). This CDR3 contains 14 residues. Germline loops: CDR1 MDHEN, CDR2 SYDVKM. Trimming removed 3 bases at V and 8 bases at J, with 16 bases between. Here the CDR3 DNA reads TGTGCCAGCAGTTTCCTAAGTGGGGCATGGGGCTACACCTTC. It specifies CASSFLSGAWGYTF.

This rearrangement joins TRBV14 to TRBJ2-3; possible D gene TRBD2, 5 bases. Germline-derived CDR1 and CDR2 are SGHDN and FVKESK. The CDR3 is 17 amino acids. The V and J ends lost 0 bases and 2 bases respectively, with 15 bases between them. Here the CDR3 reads CASSQEGAVTYTDTQYF. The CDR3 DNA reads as TGTGCCAGCAGCCAAGAAGGAGCGGTTACCTACACAGATACGCAGTATTTT.

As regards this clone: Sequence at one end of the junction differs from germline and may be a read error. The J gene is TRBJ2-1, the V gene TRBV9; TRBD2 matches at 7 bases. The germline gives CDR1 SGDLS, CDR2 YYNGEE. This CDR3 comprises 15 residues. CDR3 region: CATSSGGGTYNEQFF. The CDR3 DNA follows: TGTGCCACCAGCTCTGGGGGAGGGACCTACAATGAGCAGTTCTTC.

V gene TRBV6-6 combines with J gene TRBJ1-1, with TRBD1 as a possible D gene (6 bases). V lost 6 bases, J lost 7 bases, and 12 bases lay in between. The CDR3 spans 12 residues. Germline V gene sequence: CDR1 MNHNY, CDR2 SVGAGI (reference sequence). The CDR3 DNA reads TGTGCCAGCAGCCCTCACAGGGATGAAGCTTTCTTT. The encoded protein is CASSPHRDEAFF.